Included here is one TCR beta chain sequence, with context. Its target is unknown. V lost 0 bases to trimming and J lost 7 bases, with 10 bases between them. The germline V gene encodes CDR1 SEHNR and CDR2 FQNEAQ (reference sequence). The CDR3 loop spans 14 amino acids. The assay was immunoSEQ multiplex PCR, and TCRdb's table has in-frame clones only and misses some. The sample contains 95,000 to 150,000 clones, 89% of which appear only once. This sample is drawn from a study of cytomegalovirus exposure and HLA in healthy donors. Study at large: The same platform as the approximately 660 first-cohort repertoires was used for the 100 to 150 validation repertoires, a later analysis reported. Study-wide results and caveats: The study put under 200 TCR beta chains on its list as cytomegalovirus-associated. It was reportedly the case that the classifier diagnosed cytomegalovirus status with high specificity and sensitivity.

The chain is built from TRBV7-9 and TRBJ1-5; weak D call: TRBD1 (6 bases). The TCR originated in a young woman in good health and CMV-seronegative. The sample taken for sequencing was PBMCs. The CDR3 nucleotides read TGTGCCAGCAGCTTAGCTGGGGGCCGCCAGCCCCAGCATTTT. It encodes CASSLAGGRQPQHF.